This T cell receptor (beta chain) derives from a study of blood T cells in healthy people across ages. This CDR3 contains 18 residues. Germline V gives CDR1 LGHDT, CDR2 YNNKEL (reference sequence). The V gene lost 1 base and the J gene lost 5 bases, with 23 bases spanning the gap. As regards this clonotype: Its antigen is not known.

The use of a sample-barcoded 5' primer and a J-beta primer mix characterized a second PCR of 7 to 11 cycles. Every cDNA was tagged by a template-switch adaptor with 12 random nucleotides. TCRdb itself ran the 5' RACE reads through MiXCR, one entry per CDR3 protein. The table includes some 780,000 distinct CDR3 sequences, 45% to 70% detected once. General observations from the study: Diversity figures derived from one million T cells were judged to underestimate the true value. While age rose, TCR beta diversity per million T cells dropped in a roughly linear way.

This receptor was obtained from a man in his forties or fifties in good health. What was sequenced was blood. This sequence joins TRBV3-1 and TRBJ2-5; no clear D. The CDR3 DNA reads TGTGCCAGCAGCCAAGTATCTTCGTTTTCCTCGGGCTCGGAGACCCAGTACTTC. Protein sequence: CASSQVSSFSSGSETQYF.